This T cell receptor (beta chain) was sequenced in a study of T cell responses to AZD1222 COVID-19 vaccine (dated by TCRdb to about 2021). General notes on the study: TCR sequencing was performed for more than 230 trial participants, of whom about 200 were given two doses of AZD1222 and some 26 were given two doses of MenACWY control vaccine. Trial participants were enrolled by age into 18-55, 56-69 and 70-plus year subgroups, with around 150, 28 and 57 TCR-sequenced participants respectively.

What this sample's time point label stands for: about 28 days (+/-7) after the second vaccine dose. AZD1222 recipients with second doses at about 4 weeks or about 12 weeks were pooled, because spike-specific TCR depth and breadth did not differ between schedules. Samples from vaccinated people were obtained from the UK trials COV001 and COV002, which included a single-blind randomized controlled phase 2/3 trial of AZD1222 (ChAdOx1 nCoV-19) in healthy adults. Trial participant PBMC samples were collected at day 0 and day 28 after the second dose for TCRbeta chain sequencing. The CDR3 regions of human TCRbeta chains were subjected to immunosequencing. For the original study's pipeline: Repertoire TCRs were matched against a reference library of SARS-CoV-2-specific TCRs generated with the MIRA antigen-specificity platform. Breadth was defined as the fraction of unique TCRs that were SARS-CoV-2-associated. Depth was defined as the fraction of total T cells that were SARS-CoV-2-associated. Each spike-specific TCR was assigned to its reactive spike region and to a CD4 or CD8 class using the MIRA data. Log10-transformed breadth and depth values were compared by one-way ANOVA with Sidak's multiple comparisons tests. Sourced from immuneACCESS, this table was stored by TCRdb with only in-frame sequences that have V and J called. A share of the clones is absent; for the studies checked, an unresolved V gene accounts for under half, and the remainder has no known explanation. Clone size and V and J calls were adopted from that table, with D and trimming inferred from the DNA. The sample table holds just under 150,000 clones, of which approximately 89% were seen once. The ten largest clones capture 1.5% to 2% of the sample.

The germline V gene encodes CDR1 SGDLS and CDR2 YYNGEE. Relative to germline, V is missing 5 bases and J is missing 6 bases, with 11 bases of the junction outside any gene match. The CDR3 measures 17 amino acids from cysteine to phenylalanine. The DNA shown is the 51-base CDR3, in frame from base 1. This clone appeared a few times. The target of this receptor is not known. No base quality values were provided; no much bigger clone lies one nucleotide off. Broad study findings and their caveats: In the small 56-69-year group, the increase in depth fell short of significance, most likely because of low power. Epitopes outside the regions mutated in the B.1.351 and B.1.1.7 variants were reportedly recognized by nearly half of the unique spike-specific TCRs. No day 14 peak-response samples were available, so repertoires were characterized only after the peak T cell response. The vaccine-associated CD4 TCRs covered the entire spike protein, and the dominant responses fell in regions 160-218 and 743-854. A significant rise in spike-specific TCR breadth and depth was observed after two AZD1222 doses relative to day 0 and relative to MenACWY recipients. Most participants were white British and females outnumbered males, and the authors suggested that clonal diversity may have been underestimated. Only 5 to 7 AZD1222 recipients were SARS-CoV-2 seropositive at baseline, limiting conclusions about previously exposed vaccinees.

The source material was peripheral blood, sampled 28 days after the second AZD1222 dose. This TCR was recovered from an adult who received the AZD1222 COVID-19 vaccine. The chain links TRBV9 with TRBJ2-1, with 13 bases in between that match TRBD2. At the DNA level, the sequence is TGTGCCAGCAGTAGACTAGCGGGAGGTTCATTCAGCAATGAGCAGTTCTTC. Protein translation: CASSRLAGGSFSNEQFF.